This T cell receptor (beta chain) came from a study of blood T cells in healthy people across ages. Aged roughly 6 to 90, donors were systemically healthy Caucasians from Russia. Study-wide findings and caveats: Relative to aged donors, long-lived donors carried more naive CD4+ cells and displayed higher diversity.

J lost 3 bases, V lost 0 bases, and 6 bases had no gene match. Germline V gives CDR1 SGHRS, CDR2 YFSETQ. This CDR3 is 15 amino acids long. Sample-barcoded 5' priming and a J-beta primer mix drove a second PCR of 7 to 11 cycles. TCRdb called the 5' RACE reads again in MiXCR, with one record for every CDR3 protein. The repertoire consists of approximately 850,000 distinct CDR3 sequences, with 44% occurring once and the leading ten covering around 21%. Regarding this clonotype: Its specificity is not known.

The V call is TRBV5-1, the J call TRBJ2-7; 7 positions match TRBD2. The sample comprised blood. The sequence was collected from a man between 60 and 70 years old in good health. Written as DNA, the CDR3 is TGCGCCAGCAGCTTGGGGGCGGGGGATTACTACGAGCAGTACTTC. Its protein product is CASSLGAGDYYEQYF.